The 17 T cell receptor beta chains reported below all come from one sample, sequenced in a study of vaccination and CD4 T cells after COVID-19. The treatment denotes: roughly 11-day PBMC culture with coronavirus spike peptide pools or control peptides (ViraFEST assay). The Oncomine TCR Beta short-read assay was applied to DNA of cultured CD4+ T cells. TCRdb redid the calling of the PCR reads with MiXCR, one entry per CDR3 protein. The repertoire includes 8,500 to 11,000 distinct CDR3 sequences, roughly two thirds of them detected once, and about a quarter sits in the top ten. These receptors have no known antigen. Sequencing was carried out using CD4+ T cells from blood, cultured in vitro. These receptor sequences come from a human donor who had recovered from COVID-19.

The CDR3 is CSAREGSSYNSPLHF. Written as DNA, the CDR3 is TGCAGTGCTAGAGAGGGCAGCTCCTATAATTCACCCCTCCACTTT. The chain links TRBV20-1 to TRBJ1-6; D not resolved. The CDR3 totals 15 residues. V was pared by 0 bases and J by 0 bases, with 6 bases between. Germline V CDR1 and CDR2: DFQATT, SNEGSKA (reference sequence).

The chain has TRBV20-1 and TRBJ1-5, with 9 nucleotides matching TRBD1. This CDR3 contains 13 residues. In germline, CDR1 is DFQATT, CDR2 SNEGSKA (reference sequence). CDR3 amino acids: CSAPGQGNQPQHF. CDR3 DNA: TGCAGCGCCCCGGGACAGGGAAATCAGCCCCAGCATTTT.

The chain is built from TRBV6-2 or TRBV6-3 and TRBJ1-5; 7 bases are a match to TRBD1. The germline CDR1 and CDR2 sequences are MNHEY and SVGEGT. The V segment lost 6 bases and the J segment 4 bases; nucleotides outside the gene matches: 3. The CDR3 sequence is 13 residues long. In DNA form, the CDR3 reads TGTGCCAGCAGCCGGACAGGTAATCAGCCCCAGCATTTT. Translating gives CASSRTGNQPQHF.

This chain uses TRBV19 with TRBJ2-4; D tentatively fits TRBD1 or TRBD2 (5 bases each). V was trimmed by 5 bases and J by 1 base, leaving 15 bases between them. The CDR3 extends over 16 amino acids. Germline CDR1 reads LNHDA; CDR2 reads SQIVND (reference sequence). Here the CDR3 reads CASSPGPFGAKNIQYF. The DNA for the CDR3 is TGTGCCAGTAGTCCGGGACCCTTCGGGGCCAAAAACATTCAGTACTTC.

This clonotype was counted only a few times. The chain has TRBV7-9 and TRBJ1-2; D not certain. Trimming removed 0 bases at V and 7 bases at J, with 18 bases between. The CDR3 consists of 16 residues. Per germline, CDR1 SEHNR and CDR2 FQNEAQ (reference sequence). The CDR3 coding sequence is TGTGCCAGCAGCTTAGCAAGCGGCGGAGAGTTCTCTGGCTACACCTTC. As protein: CASSLASGGEFSGYTF. Supplemented by reference TRBV7-9 and TRBJ1-2, the full variable domain reads DTGVSQNPRHKITKRGQNVTFRCDPISEHNRLYWYRQTLGQGPEFLTYFQNEAQLEKSRLLSDRFSAERPKGSFSTLEIQRTEQGDSAMYLCASSLASGGEFSGYTFGSGTRLTVV.

The V and J genes are TRBV7-2 and TRBJ1-5; TRBD1 matches 8 bases. V was clipped by 5 bases and J by 9 bases; unmatched bases: 15. Per the germline V gene, CDR1 is SGHTA and CDR2 is FQGNSA. This CDR3 has 16 residues. The CDR3 sequence is CASSPTPDRGGRPQHF. The CDR3 DNA follows: TGTGCCAGCAGCCCTACGCCTGACAGGGGAGGCCGGCCCCAGCATTTT. Full variable domain (rest looked up from reference TRBV7-2 and TRBJ1-5): GAGVSQSPSNKVTEKGKDVELRCDPISGHTALYWYRQSLGQGLEFLIYFQGNSAPDKSGLPSDRFSAERTGGSVSTLTIQRTQQEDSAVYLCASSPTPDRGGRPQHFGDGTRLSIL.

This clonotype is categorized as large. The chain is built from TRBV12-3 or TRBV12-4 and TRBJ1-5; D perhaps matches TRBD1 (5 bases). CDR3 size: 15 residues. The V gene lost 3 bases and the J gene lost 0 bases, with 9 bases spanning the gap. The CDR3 is CASSFWGNSNQPQHF. CDR3 DNA sequence: TGTGCCAGCAGTTTTTGGGGGAATAGCAATCAGCCCCAGCATTTT.

This clonotype was observed a handful of times. The chain is built from TRBV19 and TRBJ1-2; tentative D call: TRBD1 (5 bases). CDR1 is LNHDA, CDR2 SQIVND, per germline (reference sequence). The CDR3 extends over 12 amino acids. Between the trimmed V and J ends, which lost 7 bases and 5 bases, there was a span of 11 bases. In DNA, the CDR3 is TGTGCCAGTAATGGGGCACGGTATGGCTACACCTTC. Translating gives CASNGARYGYTF.

This rearrangement joins TRBV2 to TRBJ2-6; D unclear. Between the trimmed V and J ends, which lost 3 bases and 0 bases, there was a span of 6 bases. The CDR3 totals 15 residues. The germline V gene encodes CDR1 SNHLY and CDR2 FYNNEI. The CDR3 protein is CASSEFTSGANVLTF. CDR3 coding DNA: TGTGCCAGCAGTGAGTTTACCTCTGGGGCCAACGTCCTGACTTTC.

V usage is TRBV30 and J usage is TRBJ1-2, with no clear D. Trimming removed 8 bases at V and 8 bases at J, with 21 bases between. Germline CDR1 reads GTSNPN; CDR2 reads SVGIG (reference sequence). The CDR3 is made up of 13 amino acids. CDR3: CAHHPISALGYTF. In DNA form, the CDR3 reads TGTGCCCATCACCCGATTTCGGCACTGGGCTACACCTTC.

The V gene is TRBV14, the J gene TRBJ2-7; D is ambiguous. CDR3 length: 14 residues. Germline-derived CDR1 and CDR2 are SGHDN and FVKESK. The V gene lost 0 bases and the J gene lost 1 base, with 7 bases spanning the gap. Written as DNA, the CDR3 is TGTGCCAGCAGCCAAGAGACGGGTTCCTACGAGCAGTACTTC. This translates into CASSQETGSYEQYF.

The chain employs TRBV10-3 and TRBJ2-5, with a tentative D call TRBD2 (6 bases). The CDR3 runs to 15 residues. Germline V CDR1 and CDR2: ENHRY, SYGVKD. The CDR3 DNA sequence: TGTGCTATCTCAGGTGCAGGGCGGGATGCTGAGACCCAGTACTTC. Protein sequence: CAISGAGRDAETQYF.

The V call is TRBV25-1, the J call TRBJ1-5, with 8 bases lining up with TRBD1. The CDR3 consists of 13 residues. The germline CDR1 and CDR2 sequences are MGHDK and SYGVNS. The V and J ends lost 3 bases and 5 bases, in that order; junction bases with no gene match: 0. The CDR3 is CASSETGDQPQHF. As DNA, the CDR3 is TGTGCCAGCAGTGAGACAGGGGATCAGCCCCAGCATTTT.

The V gene is TRBV6-5, the J gene TRBJ1-1; possible D gene TRBD1, 5 bases. V lost 0 bases and J lost 1, with 9 bases in between. The germline V gene encodes CDR1 MNHEY and CDR2 SVGAGI. The CDR3 extends over 15 amino acids. This chain's CDR3 is CASSYSGHPNTEAFF. CDR3 DNA: TGTGCCAGCAGTTACTCCGGACACCCGAACACTGAAGCTTTCTTT.

This clonotype was counted only a few times. J is TRBJ1-2 and V is TRBV10-3; D not certain. Germline lookup yields CDR1 ENHRY and CDR2 SYGVKD. CDR3 length: 13 amino acids. With 2 bases removed from V and 2 bases from J, the gap between germline ends came to 6 bases. The CDR3 DNA reads TGTGCCATCAGTGAGCGGGGAAACTATGGCTACACCTTC. Residues: CAISERGNYGYTF.

The sample holds a few counts of this clonotype. The rearrangement joins TRBV5-8 to TRBJ2-3; perhaps TRBD1 as D (5 bases). V was shortened by 4 bases and J by 2 bases, with 23 bases between the two germline ends. The CDR3 is made up of 18 amino acids. Germline V gene lookup returns CDR1 SGHTS and CDR2 YDEGEE. CDR3 DNA sequence: TGTGCCAGCAGCACCCGACAGACCTACATTTTAACCACAGATACGCAGTATTTT. It yields the protein CASSTRQTYILTTDTQYF.

The J gene is TRBJ2-3, the V gene TRBV11-3; D gene unclear. Trimming stripped 5 bases from V and 4 bases from J, with 10 bases between. The CDR3 runs 13 residues. CDR1 is SGHNT and CDR2 is YENEEA in the germline V gene. The CDR3 DNA is TGTGCCAGCAGCGGACGAGCCCCAGATACGCAGTATTTT. This encodes CASSGRAPDTQYF.